A single sample gave rise to the 27 T cell receptor beta chains below, sequenced in a study of blood T cell repertoires in COVID-19. The assay was immunoSEQ multiplex PCR, and TCRdb's table has in-frame clones only and misses some. The sample has over 250,000 clones, around 92% seen once; the top ten hold less than 2%. The specimen sequenced was PBMCs or T cells enriched from blood (not recorded which). The origin of the receptors is a woman aged 55 to 70 who had recovered from COVID-19.

This chain connects TRBV6-4 to TRBJ2-1, with a tentative D call TRBD2 (5 bases). The length of the CDR3 is 14 residues. Germline V gene lookup returns CDR1 MRHNA and CDR2 SNTAGT. V was clipped by 8 bases and J by 6 bases, with 17 bases between them. CDR3 loop: CASSDSPEGNEQFF. CDR3 coding DNA: TGTGCCAGCTCGGACTCTCCCGAGGGCAATGAGCAGTTCTTC.

The chain employs TRBV5-1 and TRBJ1-5, with no clear D. This CDR3 spans 15 amino acids. Between the trimmed V and J ends, which lost 2 bases and 0 bases, there was a span of 9 bases. Germline V gene sequence: CDR1 SGHRS, CDR2 YFSETQ. The CDR3 loop is CASSFIPDSNQPQHF. The CDR3 DNA is TGCGCCAGCAGCTTTATCCCAGATAGCAATCAGCCCCAGCATTTT.

The chain has TRBV7-2 and TRBJ2-3; perhaps TRBD2 as D (7 bases). The germline gives CDR1 SGHTA, CDR2 FQGNSA. The CDR3 has 13 amino acids. The V end lost 5 bases, the J end lost 6 bases, and 12 bases lay between the germline ends. The CDR3 nucleotides read TGTGCCAGCAGCCTGGGGGGGCGGGATACGCAGTATTTT. It codes for CASSLGGRDTQYF. Together with reference TRBV7-2 and TRBJ2-3, the CDR3 gives the full variable domain: GAGVSQSPSNKVTEKGKDVELRCDPISGHTALYWYRQSLGQGLEFLIYFQGNSAPDKSGLPSDRFSAERTGGSVSTLTIQRTQQEDSAVYLCASSLGGRDTQYFGPGTRLTVL.

The sample holds one count of this clone. The chain is built from TRBV7-9 and TRBJ1-6; D is perhaps TRBD1 (5 bases). The V end lost 5 bases, the J end lost 8 bases, and 16 bases lay between the germline ends. CDR1 SEHNR and CDR2 FQNEAQ come from the germline V gene (reference sequence). The CDR3 contains 15 residues. DNA of the CDR3: TGTGCCAGCAGCCTCCTGGAGGGGATGTATTCACCCCTCCACTTT. It codes for CASSLLEGMYSPLHF. Filled out from reference TRBV7-9 and TRBJ1-6, the complete variable domain reads DTGVSQNPRHKITKRGQNVTFRCDPISEHNRLYWYRQTLGQGPEFLTYFQNEAQLEKSRLLSDRFSAERPKGSFSTLEIQRTEQGDSAMYLCASSLLEGMYSPLHFGNGTRLTVT.

V usage is TRBV19 and J usage is TRBJ2-6, with TRBD1 matching 12 bases. The CDR3 is made up of 17 amino acids. CDR1 and CDR2 from the germline V gene are LNHDA and SQIVND (reference sequence). Unmatched junction bases numbered 9, after V lost 8 bases and J lost 4 bases. This CDR3 reads CASALGTGGEGANVLTF. The CDR3 DNA reads as TGTGCCAGTGCTCTCGGGACAGGGGGCGAGGGGGCCAACGTCCTGACTTTC.

This chain links TRBV5-1 with TRBJ2-7; TRBD2 might be the D (6 bases). Per the germline V gene, CDR1 is SGHRS and CDR2 is YFSETQ. The CDR3 has 14 residues. V lost 3 bases and J 2 bases, leaving 12 bases between the germline ends. Here the CDR3 reads CASSSGTRAYEQYF. The CDR3 region has the DNA TGCGCCAGCAGCTCCGGGACTCGCGCCTACGAGCAGTACTTC.

The chain employs TRBV28 and TRBJ1-1; TRBD1 matches at 9 bases. Germline CDR1 is MDHEN and CDR2 is SYDVKM. J was trimmed by 1 base and V by 5 bases; bases with no gene match: 11. This CDR3 spans 17 amino acids. Here the CDR3 reads CASSPSRDRVRNTEAFF. The DNA of the CDR3 is TGTGCCAGCAGTCCCTCCCGGGACAGGGTAAGGAACACTGAAGCTTTCTTT.

This chain joins TRBV7-9 and TRBJ2-7; D gene uncertain. Between the trimmed V and J ends, which lost 0 bases and 5 bases, there was a span of 14 bases. The germline V gene has CDR1 SEHNR and CDR2 FQNEAQ (reference sequence). The CDR3 runs 15 residues. CDR3 coding DNA: TGTGCCAGCAGCTTAGCGGTGTCTGGCATCAACGAGCAGTACTTC. It translates to CASSLAVSGINEQYF.

The chain couples TRBV5-3 to TRBJ2-1; possible D gene TRBD1, 5 bases. TRBV5-3 is assigned to the ORF class and has an uncertain function. The CDR3 is 15 residues long. Trimming pared 4 bases from V and 8 bases from J, leaving 19 bases between. CDR3 in amino acids: CARSPRQLQVHEQFF. CDR3 DNA: TGTGCCAGAAGCCCGCGACAGCTCCAGGTCCATGAGCAGTTCTTC.

Concerning this clone itself: The sample has other DNA sequences that encode this CDR3 too. The chain recombines TRBV3-1 (or the pseudogene TRBV3-2) with TRBJ1-4; 7 nucleotides align to TRBD1. The CDR3 loop spans 14 amino acids. Germline V gene data show CDR1 as LGHDT and CDR2 as YNNKEL (reference sequence). V shed 4 bases, J shed 1 base, and the junction held 0 bases outside the gene matches. The CDR3 DNA reads as TGTGCCAGCAGCCGACAGGGAACTAATGAAAAACTGTTTTTT. Protein product: CASSRQGTNEKLFF.

The chain recombines TRBV4-1 with TRBJ1-2, with 7 bases that match TRBD1. Looked up from germline, CDR1 is MGHRA and CDR2 is YSYEKL. The CDR3 has 15 amino acids. Trimming cost V 2 bases and J 7 bases; bases outside gene matches: 10. For the CDR3, the DNA is TGCGCCAGCAGCCAAACCCTAACAGGGGTAGGTGGCTACACCTTC. This gives the protein CASSQTLTGVGGYTF.

The chain recombines TRBV2 with TRBJ1-2; D gene unclear. CDR3 size: 14 residues. In germline, CDR1 is SNHLY, CDR2 FYNNEI. V was cut by 7 bases and J by 6 bases, with 18 bases left in between. The CDR3 is CASTEKTWSNGYTF. CDR3 nucleotides: TGTGCCAGCACCGAGAAAACCTGGAGCAATGGCTACACCTTC.

The V gene is TRBV27, the J gene TRBJ1-5; D is unresolved. CDR1 MNHEY and CDR2 SMNVEV come from the germline V gene (reference sequence). CDR3 length: 13 residues. Trimming pared 7 bases from V and 3 bases from J, leaving 10 bases between. This CDR3 is CASTHSPNQPQHF. The CDR3, as DNA: TGTGCCAGCACCCACAGTCCCAATCAGCCCCAGCATTTT.

CDR3 coding DNA: TGTGCCAGCGGGGGATCAGGGGTGGGCAACATTCAGTACTTC. Translated, it gives CASGGSGVGNIQYF. The gene calls are TRBV5-5 and TRBJ2-4; D may be TRBD1 (6 bases). The CDR3 consists of 14 residues. CDR1 SGHKS and CDR2 YYEKEE come from the germline V gene (reference sequence). The V end was cut by 7 bases, the J end by 7 bases, with 18 bases between.

CDR3 DNA sequence: TGTGCCAGCAGCTTAGGGCGACTAGCGGAGGCCAATGAGCAGTTCTTC. This codes for CASSLGRLAEANEQFF. This chain joins TRBV11-2 and TRBJ2-1; 9 bases are shared with TRBD2. CDR1 and CDR2 from the germline V gene are SGHAT and FQNNGV. Trimming at V came to 1 base and at J to 6 bases, leaving 7 bases not matched to a gene. The CDR3 consists of 16 residues.

The chain links TRBV6-5 to TRBJ1-2; possible D gene TRBD1, 5 bases. Trimming left V 2 bases short and J 3 bases short, with 16 bases between. The CDR3 length is 16 residues. The germline V gene encodes CDR1 MNHEY and CDR2 SVGAGI. Here the CDR3 DNA reads TGTGCCAGCAGTTACAGCCCCGCGGTGACAGACTATGGCTACACCTTC. Translating it yields CASSYSPAVTDYGYTF.

Comments on this clone: Other DNA sequences in the same sample also yield this CDR3. This CDR3 is CASSVGVGNTIYF. CDR3 DNA: TGTGCCAGCAGCGTAGGGGTGGGAAACACCATATATTTT. The gene calls are TRBV2 and TRBJ1-3, with D possibly being TRBD1 (5 bases). CDR3 size: 13 residues. The V end lost 6 bases, the J end lost 4 bases, and 10 bases lay between the germline ends. Germline CDR1 SNHLY, CDR2 FYNNEI. The full variable domain, completed using reference TRBV2 and TRBJ1-3, is EPEVTQTPSHQVTQMGQEVILRCVPISNHLYFYWYRQILGQKVEFLVSFYNNEISEKSEIFDDQFSVERPDGSNFTLKIRSTKLEDSAMYFCASSVGVGNTIYFGEGSWLTVV.

The chain employs TRBV7-9 and TRBJ2-1; TRBD1 might be the D (6 bases). This CDR3 is 16 amino acids long. In germline, CDR1 is SEHNR, CDR2 FQNEAQ (reference sequence). V dropped 0 bases and J dropped 2 bases, with 11 bases sitting between them. The CDR3, as DNA: TGTGCCAGCAGCTTAGCTTGGGGACAAGCCTACAATGAGCAGTTCTTC. It yields the protein CASSLAWGQAYNEQFF. Filled out from reference TRBV7-9 and TRBJ2-1, the complete variable domain reads DTGVSQNPRHKITKRGQNVTFRCDPISEHNRLYWYRQTLGQGPEFLTYFQNEAQLEKSRLLSDRFSAERPKGSFSTLEIQRTEQGDSAMYLCASSLAWGQAYNEQFFGPGTRLTVL.

This clone has a handful of counts. The chain is built from TRBV11-2 and TRBJ2-1, with 11 bases that match TRBD2. The CDR3 has 16 residues. With V trimmed by 1 base and J by 3 bases, 2 bases remained unmatched. Germline values: CDR1 SGHAT, CDR2 FQNNGV. CDR3 nucleotide sequence: TGTGCCAGCAGCTTAGTAGCGGGGGGGTTCTACAATGAGCAGTTCTTC. Protein: CASSLVAGGFYNEQFF.

This chain uses TRBV27 with TRBJ1-2; 7 bases match TRBD1. The CDR3 spans 14 residues. Losses at the gene ends were 6 bases for V and 6 bases for J; bases not matched to a gene: 10. In germline, CDR1 is MNHEY, CDR2 SMNVEV (reference sequence). This CDR3 reads CASSPFGTAHGYTF. CDR3 nucleotides: TGTGCCAGCAGCCCGTTCGGGACAGCCCATGGCTACACCTTC.

This clone appeared a single time. For the CDR3, the DNA is TGTGCCAGCAGCAGGACAGCGACCGGGGAGCTGTTTTTT. Protein: CASSRTATGELFF. The V and J genes are TRBV28 and TRBJ2-2; D is perhaps TRBD1 (6 bases). The CDR3 is 13 amino acids. V lost 6 bases, J lost 5 bases, and 10 bases lay in between. Germline V gives CDR1 MDHEN, CDR2 SYDVKM. Variable domain in full (rest from reference TRBV28 and TRBJ2-2): DVKVTQSSRYLVKRTGEKVFLECVQDMDHENMFWYRQDPGLGLRLIYFSYDVKMKEKGDIPEGYSVSREKKERFSLILESASTNQTSMYLCASSRTATGELFFGEGSRLTVL.

The chain joins TRBV4-1 to TRBJ1-2, with 10 positions matching TRBD1. The germline V gene has CDR1 MGHRA and CDR2 YSYEKL. There are 15 residues in the CDR3. The V segment lost 4 bases and the J segment 5 bases; nucleotides outside the gene matches: 7. The CDR3 DNA sequence: TGCGCCAGCAGCCTACTGGACAGGGGGGAGTATGGCTACACCTTC. It translates to CASSLLDRGEYGYTF.

The DNA for the CDR3 is TGCGCCAGCAGGTTGACTTTCCTAGGGAACACTGAAGCTTTCTTT. It specifies CASRLTFLGNTEAFF. This sequence joins TRBV5-1 and TRBJ1-1; D gene unclear. Germline CDR1 is SGHRS and CDR2 is YFSETQ. Trimming took off 5 bases at V and 1 base at J, with 15 bases between the two ends. The length of the CDR3 is 15 residues.

This chain joins TRBV5-5 and TRBJ1-4; 8 nucleotides agree with TRBD1. Losses at the gene ends were 0 bases for V and 4 bases for J; bases not matched to a gene: 8. CDR3 length: 17 residues. Germline V gives CDR1 SGHKS, CDR2 YYEKEE (reference sequence). The CDR3 region has the DNA TGTGCCAGCAGCTTGGGCGACAGGGGAGGGGGTAATGAAAAACTGTTTTTT. Translation: CASSLGDRGGGNEKLFF.

V gene TRBV6-5 combines with J gene TRBJ2-1, with 12 bases aligning to TRBD2. The length of the CDR3 is 15 residues. Germline lookup yields CDR1 MNHEY and CDR2 SVGAGI. J gave up 4 bases and V 9 bases, and 7 bases lay outside the gene matches. CDR3 sequence: CASSPTSGGYNEQFF. Written as DNA, the CDR3 is TGTGCCAGTTCTCCAACTAGCGGGGGGTACAATGAGCAGTTCTTC.

The chain employs TRBV19 and TRBJ1-1; perhaps TRBD1 as D (5 bases). The germline V and J ends were trimmed by 5 bases and 5 bases, with 18 bases remaining between them. Germline CDR1 is LNHDA and CDR2 is SQIVND (reference sequence). This CDR3 has 15 amino acids. The CDR3 region is CASSRTGSRGTEAFF. DNA of the CDR3: TGTGCCAGTAGTCGAACGGGGTCCCGGGGGACTGAAGCTTTCTTT.

This chain links TRBV5-1 with TRBJ1-1, with D possibly being TRBD1 (6 bases). The CDR3 loop spans 15 amino acids. Trimming took 4 bases from V and 2 from J, leaving 15 bases between them. In germline, CDR1 is SGHRS, CDR2 YFSETQ. DNA for the CDR3: TGCGCCAGCAGCAGCGTAGGGGGGGATAACACTGAAGCTTTCTTT. This codes for CASSSVGGDNTEAFF.